This T cell receptor (beta chain) was observed in a study of blood T cell repertoires in COVID-19. Turning to the study itself: In each case, the material was cDNA or gDNA derived from T cells, B-cell-depleted T cells, or PBMCs.

Those enrolled in Seattle joined during active infection and were followed longitudinally afterward. This clone appeared a few times. The V end was cut by 4 bases, the J end by 1 base, with 7 bases between. CDR3 length equals 13 residues. CDR1 MRHNA and CDR2 SNTAGT come from the germline V gene. TCRdb keeps only in-frame clones here, not all; method: immunoSEQ multiplex PCR. The sample holds 60,000 to 65,000 clones, 65% to 90% seen once. Sequencing was performed on peripheral blood. The TCR originated in a man aged 50 to 59 with COVID-19, enrolled during active disease. The V and J genes are TRBV6-4 and TRBJ1-1; D gene uncertain. DNA for the CDR3: TGTGCCAGCAGTGTCACAGAGAACACTGAAGCTTTCTTT. It codes for CASSVTENTEAFF.